The present entry profiles one T cell receptor beta chain with its context. V shed 4 bases and J shed 2 bases, with 2 bases lying between them. The CDR3 loop spans 11 amino acids. Per the germline V gene, CDR1 is SGHVS and CDR2 is FNYEAQ. The source of the sample is a study of regulatory and conventional T cells in RAG deficiency. The table came from immunoSEQ multiplex PCR; TCRdb's copy has only in-frame clones and leaves some out. The sample has about 46,000 clones, more than 80% seen once. Conventional CD4+ T cells were sorted from blood as CD25-low CD127-high cells. These data also featured in a second study, about regulatory T cells. This second study notes: The PCR used 52 TRBV and 13 TRBJ primers.

The TCR comes from a human donor in good health. Sequenced material: CD4+ effector T cells sorted from blood. The gene calls are TRBV7-6 and TRBJ2-5, with unresolved D. CDR3 nucleotides: TGTGCCAGCAGCTATCAAGAGACCCAGTACTTC. It encodes CASSYQETQYF.